One sample yielded the 7 T cell receptor beta chains listed below, sequenced in a study of T cells in Graves' hyperthyroidism and ophthalmopathy. Amplification of TCR beta CDR3 regions was performed using RNA transcripts as template. The HTBI primer set drove a first-round RT-PCR of the TCR CDR3. Via MiXCR, TCRdb re-called the multiplex PCR reads, giving one row per CDR3 protein. The sample shows around 340,000 distinct CDR3 sequences, approximately 15% of them seen only once. Input material: blood. These receptors all come from a woman aged 25 to 39 with Graves' hyperthyroidism.

This clonotype appeared a few times. The chain links TRBV24-1 to TRBJ1-2; the D is unclear. The length of the CDR3 is 13 residues. V was shortened by 0 bases and J by 8 bases, with 9 bases between the two germline ends. The germline V gene has CDR1 KGHDR and CDR2 SFDVKD. CDR3 sequence: CATSDLQGYGYTF. CDR3 DNA: TGTGCCACCAGTGATTTGCAAGGGTACGGCTACACCTTC.

This clonotype showed up many times. The rearrangement joins TRBV2 to TRBJ2-2; no clear D. Germline lookup yields CDR1 SNHLY and CDR2 FYNNEI. The CDR3 consists of 17 residues. V lost 3 bases, J lost 1 base, and 15 bases lay in between. Here the CDR3 reads CASSDFLDAVNTGELFF. As DNA, the CDR3 is TGTGCCAGCAGTGATTTTCTGGACGCGGTGAACACCGGGGAGCTGTTTTTT.

The rearrangement uses TRBV18 and TRBJ1-1; no firm D call. Trimming removed 4 bases at V and 4 bases at J, with 10 bases between. The CDR3 spans 13 residues. Looked up from germline, CDR1 is KGHSH and CDR2 is LQKENI. CDR3 sequence reads: CASSRREGTEAFF. Here the CDR3 DNA reads TGTGCCAGCTCACGACGGGAGGGCACTGAAGCTTTCTTT.

V is TRBV4-1 and J is TRBJ2-7; D is ambiguous. The CDR3 runs to 13 residues. The germline CDR1 and CDR2 sequences are MGHRA and YSYEKL. V lost 0 bases, J lost 6 bases, and 9 bases lay in between. Written as DNA, the CDR3 is TGCGCCAGCAGCCAAGATTTGGGTGGCGAGCAGTACTTC. This sequence encodes CASSQDLGGEQYF.

The CDR3 DNA sequence: TGTGCCAGCAGCCCAGGGACAGTTTCTCCGAACACTGAAGCTTTCTTT. Amino acids: CASSPGTVSPNTEAFF. The chain is built from TRBV7-9 and TRBJ1-1; 7 nucleotides agree with TRBD1. Germline CDR1 SEHNR, CDR2 FQNEAQ (reference sequence). V shed 5 bases, J shed 1 base, and the junction held 10 bases outside the gene matches. CDR3 length: 16 amino acids.

This clonotype was detected only a few times. The V call is TRBV7-2, the J call TRBJ2-7; 7 nucleotides match TRBD1. The length of the CDR3 is 14 residues. Germline assignment: CDR1 SGHTA and CDR2 FQGNSA. Unmatched junction bases numbered 10, after V lost 5 bases and J lost 6 bases. The CDR3 region is CASSLRQGSGEQYF. DNA for the CDR3: TGTGCCAGCAGCCTACGACAGGGATCCGGCGAGCAGTACTTC.

This clonotype was detected ten times or more. In DNA form, the CDR3 reads TGTGCCAGCAGCCTATTGCAGGACGGGCAAGAGACCCAGTACTTC. This sequence encodes CASSLLQDGQETQYF. The genes are TRBV3-1 and TRBJ2-5, with D unresolved. V gave up 4 bases and J gave up 2 bases, with 14 bases separating them. The length of the CDR3 is 15 residues. Germline V gene data show CDR1 as LGHDT and CDR2 as YNNKEL (reference sequence).